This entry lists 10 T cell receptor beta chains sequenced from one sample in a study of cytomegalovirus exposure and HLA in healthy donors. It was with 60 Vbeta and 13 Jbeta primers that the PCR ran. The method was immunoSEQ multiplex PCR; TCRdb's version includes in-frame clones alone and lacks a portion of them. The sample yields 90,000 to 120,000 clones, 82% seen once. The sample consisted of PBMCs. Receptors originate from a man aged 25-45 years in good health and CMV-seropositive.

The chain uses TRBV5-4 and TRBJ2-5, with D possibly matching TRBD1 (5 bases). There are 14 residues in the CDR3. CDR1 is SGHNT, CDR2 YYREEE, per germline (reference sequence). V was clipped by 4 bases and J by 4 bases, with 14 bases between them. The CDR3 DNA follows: TGTGCCAGCAGCGTAATGACAGTGCGAGAGACCCAGTACTTC. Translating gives CASSVMTVRETQYF. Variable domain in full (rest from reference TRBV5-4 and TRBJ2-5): ETGVTQSPTHLIKTRGQQVTLRCSSQSGHNTVSWYQQALGQGPQFIFQYYREEENGRGNFPPRFSGLQFPNYSSELNVNALELDDSALYLCASSVMTVRETQYFGPGTRLLVL.

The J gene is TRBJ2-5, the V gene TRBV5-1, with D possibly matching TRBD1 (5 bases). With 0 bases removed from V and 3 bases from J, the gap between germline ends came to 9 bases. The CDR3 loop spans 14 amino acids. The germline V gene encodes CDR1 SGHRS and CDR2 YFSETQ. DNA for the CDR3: TGCGCCAGCAGCTTGGCCCAGGGTAAAGAGACCCAGTACTTC. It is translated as CASSLAQGKETQYF.

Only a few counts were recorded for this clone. The CDR3 bases are TGTGCCAGCAGCCAAACAAGGGGGCGCTCCTACGAGCAGTACTTC. It is translated as CASSQTRGRSYEQYF. The chain couples TRBV11-2 to TRBJ2-7; TRBD1 matches at 7 bases. The CDR3 sequence is 15 residues long. J gave up 0 bases and V 5 bases, and 7 bases lay outside the gene matches. Germline V lookup: CDR1 SGHAT, CDR2 FQNNGV.

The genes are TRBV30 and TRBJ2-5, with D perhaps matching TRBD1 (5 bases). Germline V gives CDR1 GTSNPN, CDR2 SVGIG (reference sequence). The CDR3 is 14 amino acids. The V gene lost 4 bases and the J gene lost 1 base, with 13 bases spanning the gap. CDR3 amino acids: CAWMEGATQETQYF. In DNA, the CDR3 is TGTGCCTGGATGGAAGGGGCAACCCAAGAGACCCAGTACTTC.

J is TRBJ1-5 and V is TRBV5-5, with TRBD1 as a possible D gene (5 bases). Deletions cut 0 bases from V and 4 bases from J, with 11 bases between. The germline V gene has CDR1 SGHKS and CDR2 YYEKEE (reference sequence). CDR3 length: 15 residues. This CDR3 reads CASSLEQGRNQPQHF. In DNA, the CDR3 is TGTGCCAGCAGCTTGGAGCAGGGTAGAAATCAGCCCCAGCATTTT. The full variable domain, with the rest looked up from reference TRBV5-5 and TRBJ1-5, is DAGVTQSPTHLIKTRGQQVTLRCSPISGHKSVSWYQQVLGQGPQFIFQYYEKEERGRGNFPDRFSARQFPNYSSELNVNALLLGDSALYLCASSLEQGRNQPQHFGDGTRLSIL.

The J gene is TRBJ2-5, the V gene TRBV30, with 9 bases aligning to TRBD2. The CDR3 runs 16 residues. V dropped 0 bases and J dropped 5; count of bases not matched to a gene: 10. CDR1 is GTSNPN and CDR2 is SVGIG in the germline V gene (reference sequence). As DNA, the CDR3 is TGTGCCTGGAGTGTACTTAGCGGGGGCCCTGGGGAGACCCAGTACTTC. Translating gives CAWSVLSGGPGETQYF.

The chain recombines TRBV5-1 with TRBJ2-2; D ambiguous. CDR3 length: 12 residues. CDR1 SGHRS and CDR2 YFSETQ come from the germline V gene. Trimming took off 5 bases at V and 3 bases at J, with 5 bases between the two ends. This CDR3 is CASSAYTGELFF. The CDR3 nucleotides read TGCGCCAGCAGTGCGTACACCGGGGAGCTGTTTTTT.

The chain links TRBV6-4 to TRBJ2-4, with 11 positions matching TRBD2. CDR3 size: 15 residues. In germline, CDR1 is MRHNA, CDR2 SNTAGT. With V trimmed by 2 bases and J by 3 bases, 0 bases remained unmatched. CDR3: CASSDTSGGKNIQYF. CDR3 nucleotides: TGTGCCAGCAGTGACACTAGCGGGGGCAAAAACATTCAGTACTTC.

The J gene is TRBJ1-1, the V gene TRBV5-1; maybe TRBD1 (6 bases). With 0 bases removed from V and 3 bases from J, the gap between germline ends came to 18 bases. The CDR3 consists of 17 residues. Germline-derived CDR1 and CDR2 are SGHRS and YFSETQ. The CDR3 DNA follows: TGCGCCAGCAGCTTGGTCCCACAGGGTCAAAGTGACACTGAAGCTTTCTTT. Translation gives CASSLVPQGQSDTEAFF.

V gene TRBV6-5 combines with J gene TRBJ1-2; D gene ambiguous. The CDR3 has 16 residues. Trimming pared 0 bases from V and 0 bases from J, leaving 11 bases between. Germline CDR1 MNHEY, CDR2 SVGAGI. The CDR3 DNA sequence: TGTGCCAGCAGTTACTCCCTAGGTAGATCTAACTATGGCTACACCTTC. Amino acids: CASSYSLGRSNYGYTF.